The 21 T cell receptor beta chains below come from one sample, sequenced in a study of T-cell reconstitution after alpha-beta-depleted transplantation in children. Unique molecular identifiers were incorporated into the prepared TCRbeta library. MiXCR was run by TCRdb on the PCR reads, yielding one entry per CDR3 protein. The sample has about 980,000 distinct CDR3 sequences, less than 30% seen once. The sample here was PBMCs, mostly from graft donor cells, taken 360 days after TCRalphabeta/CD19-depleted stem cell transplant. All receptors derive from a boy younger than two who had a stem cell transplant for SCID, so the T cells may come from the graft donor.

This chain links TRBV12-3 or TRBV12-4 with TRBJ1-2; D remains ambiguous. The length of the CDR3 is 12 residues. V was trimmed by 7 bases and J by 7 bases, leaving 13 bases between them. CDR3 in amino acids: CASTNQLSGYTF. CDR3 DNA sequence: TGTGCCAGCACCAACCAGTTGTCTGGCTACACCTTC.

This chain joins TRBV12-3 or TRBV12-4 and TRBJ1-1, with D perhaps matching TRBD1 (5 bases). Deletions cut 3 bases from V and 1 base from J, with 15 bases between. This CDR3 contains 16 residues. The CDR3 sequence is CASSFPRGRRNTEAFF. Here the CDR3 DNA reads TGTGCCAGCAGTTTCCCTCGGGGACGACGGAACACTGAAGCTTTCTTT.

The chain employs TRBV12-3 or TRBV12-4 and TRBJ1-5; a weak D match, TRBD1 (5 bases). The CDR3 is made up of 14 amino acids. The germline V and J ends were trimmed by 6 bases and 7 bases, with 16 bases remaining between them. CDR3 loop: CASSSLGLAQPQHF. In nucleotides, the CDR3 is TGTGCCAGCAGCTCATTGGGGCTCGCCCAGCCCCAGCATTTT.

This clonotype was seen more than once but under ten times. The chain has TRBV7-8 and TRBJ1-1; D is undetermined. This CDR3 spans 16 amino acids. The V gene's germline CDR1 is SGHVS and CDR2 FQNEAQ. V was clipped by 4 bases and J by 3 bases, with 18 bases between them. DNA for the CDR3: TGTGCCAGCAGCTCTTATGGTGACATTTTGGACACTGAAGCTTTCTTT. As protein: CASSSYGDILDTEAFF.

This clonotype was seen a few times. The CDR3 sequence: CASSLHLSTDTQYF. For the CDR3, the DNA is TGTGCCAGCAGCTTGCACTTGAGCACAGATACGCAGTATTTT. J is TRBJ2-3 and V is TRBV5-5; D is unresolved. Germline V gene lookup returns CDR1 SGHKS and CDR2 YYEKEE (reference sequence). Trimming took off 1 base at V and 0 bases at J, with 6 bases between the two ends. The CDR3 extends over 14 amino acids.

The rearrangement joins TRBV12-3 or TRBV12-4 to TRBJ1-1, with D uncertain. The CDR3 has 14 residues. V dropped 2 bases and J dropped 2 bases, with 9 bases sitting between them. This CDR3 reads CASSLSSLNTEAFF. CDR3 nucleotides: TGTGCCAGCAGTTTAAGCAGCCTTAACACTGAAGCTTTCTTT.

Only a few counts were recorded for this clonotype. DNA for the CDR3: TGTGCCAGCAGTTTGAACCAGGACTCCTACGAGCAGTACTTC. It yields the protein CASSLNQDSYEQYF. The chain couples TRBV12-3 or TRBV12-4 to TRBJ2-7; D is uncertain. The length of the CDR3 is 14 residues. V was cut by 3 bases and J by 0 bases, with 9 bases left in between.

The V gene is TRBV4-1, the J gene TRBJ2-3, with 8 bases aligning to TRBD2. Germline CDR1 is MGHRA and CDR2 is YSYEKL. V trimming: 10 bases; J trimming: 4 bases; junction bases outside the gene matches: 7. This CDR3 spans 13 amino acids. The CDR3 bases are TGCGCCACCGGGGGACTAGGTGCAGATACGCAGTATTTT. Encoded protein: CATGGLGADTQYF.

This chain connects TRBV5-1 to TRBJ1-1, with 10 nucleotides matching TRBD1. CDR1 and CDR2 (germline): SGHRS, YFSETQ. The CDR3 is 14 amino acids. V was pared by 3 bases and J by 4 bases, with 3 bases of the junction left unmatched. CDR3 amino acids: CASSYRDRGTEAFF. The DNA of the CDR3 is TGCGCCAGCAGCTACCGGGACAGGGGCACTGAAGCTTTCTTT. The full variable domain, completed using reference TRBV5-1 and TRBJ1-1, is KAGVTQTPRYLIKTRGQQVTLSCSPISGHRSVSWYQQTPGQGLQFLFEYFSETQRNKGNFPGRFSGRQFSNSRSEMNVSTLELGDSALYLCASSYRDRGTEAFFGQGTRLTVV.

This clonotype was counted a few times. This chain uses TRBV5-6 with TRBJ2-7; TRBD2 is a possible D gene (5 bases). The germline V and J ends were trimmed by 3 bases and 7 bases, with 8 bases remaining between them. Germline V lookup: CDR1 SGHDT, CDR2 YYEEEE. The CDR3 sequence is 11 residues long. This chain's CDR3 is CASSYGKEQYF. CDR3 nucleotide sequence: TGTGCCAGCAGCTACGGGAAGGAGCAGTACTTC.

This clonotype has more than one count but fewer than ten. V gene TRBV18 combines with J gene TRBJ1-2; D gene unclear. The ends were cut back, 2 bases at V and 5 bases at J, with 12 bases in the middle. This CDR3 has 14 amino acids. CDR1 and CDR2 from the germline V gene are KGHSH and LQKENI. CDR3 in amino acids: CASSPSGQSYGYTF. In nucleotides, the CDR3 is TGTGCCAGCTCACCATCCGGCCAGAGTTATGGCTACACCTTC.

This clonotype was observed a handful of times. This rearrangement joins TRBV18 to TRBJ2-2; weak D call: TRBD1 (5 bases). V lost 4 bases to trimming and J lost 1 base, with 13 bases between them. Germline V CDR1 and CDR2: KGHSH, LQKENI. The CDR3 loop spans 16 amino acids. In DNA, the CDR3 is TGTGCCAGCTCACAGCTACAGGACCGGAACACCGGGGAGCTGTTTTTT. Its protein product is CASSQLQDRNTGELFF.

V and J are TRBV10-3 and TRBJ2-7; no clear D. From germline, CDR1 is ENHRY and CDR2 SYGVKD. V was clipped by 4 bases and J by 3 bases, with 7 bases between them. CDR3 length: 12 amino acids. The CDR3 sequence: CAISVLDYEQYF. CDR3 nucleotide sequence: TGTGCCATCAGTGTGCTAGACTACGAGCAGTACTTC.

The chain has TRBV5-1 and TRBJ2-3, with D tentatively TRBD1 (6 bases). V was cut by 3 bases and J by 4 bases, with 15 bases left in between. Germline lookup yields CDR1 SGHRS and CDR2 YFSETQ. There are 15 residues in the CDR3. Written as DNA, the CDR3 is TGCGCCAGCAGCTACCGTCCAGGGGTAGCAGATACGCAGTATTTT. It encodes CASSYRPGVADTQYF. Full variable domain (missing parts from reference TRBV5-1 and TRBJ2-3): KAGVTQTPRYLIKTRGQQVTLSCSPISGHRSVSWYQQTPGQGLQFLFEYFSETQRNKGNFPGRFSGRQFSNSRSEMNVSTLELGDSALYLCASSYRPGVADTQYFGPGTRLTVL.

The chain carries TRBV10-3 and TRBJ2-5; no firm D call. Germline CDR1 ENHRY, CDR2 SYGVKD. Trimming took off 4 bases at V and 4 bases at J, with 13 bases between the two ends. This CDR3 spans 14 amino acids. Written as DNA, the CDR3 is TGTGCCATCAGTGGGTCCAAGGGTGGAGAGACCCAGTACTTC. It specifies CAISGSKGGETQYF.

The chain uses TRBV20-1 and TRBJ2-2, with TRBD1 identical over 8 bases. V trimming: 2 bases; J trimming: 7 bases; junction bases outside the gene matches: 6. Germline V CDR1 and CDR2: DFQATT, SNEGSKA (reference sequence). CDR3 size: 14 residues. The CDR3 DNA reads TGCAGTGCTAGAAGGACAGGGAACGTCGGGGAGCTGTTTTTT. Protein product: CSARRTGNVGELFF.

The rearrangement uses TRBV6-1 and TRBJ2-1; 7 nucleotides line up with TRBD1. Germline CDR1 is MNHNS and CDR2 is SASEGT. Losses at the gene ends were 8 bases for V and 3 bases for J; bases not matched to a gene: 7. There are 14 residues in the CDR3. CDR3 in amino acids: CASGPRQGYNEQFF. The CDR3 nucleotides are TGTGCCAGCGGTCCCCGACAGGGCTACAATGAGCAGTTCTTC.

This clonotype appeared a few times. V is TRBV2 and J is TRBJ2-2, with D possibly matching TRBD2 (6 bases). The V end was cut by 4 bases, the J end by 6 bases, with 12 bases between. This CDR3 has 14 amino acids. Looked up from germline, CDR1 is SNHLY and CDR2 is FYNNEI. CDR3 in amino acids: CASSASTSPGELFF. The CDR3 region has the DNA TGTGCCAGCAGTGCCTCCACTAGCCCCGGGGAGCTGTTTTTT. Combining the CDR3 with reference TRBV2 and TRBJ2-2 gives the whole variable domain EPEVTQTPSHQVTQMGQEVILRCVPISNHLYFYWYRQILGQKVEFLVSFYNNEISEKSEIFDDQFSVERPDGSNFTLKIRSTKLEDSAMYFCASSASTSPGELFFGEGSRLTVL.

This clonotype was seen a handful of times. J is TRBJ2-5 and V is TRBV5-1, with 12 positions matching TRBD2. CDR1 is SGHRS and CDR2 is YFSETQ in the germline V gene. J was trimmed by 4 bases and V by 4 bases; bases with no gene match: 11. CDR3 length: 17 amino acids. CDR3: CASSVIPTSGGLETQYF. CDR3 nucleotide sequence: TGCGCCAGCAGCGTGATCCCGACTAGCGGGGGATTAGAGACCCAGTACTTC. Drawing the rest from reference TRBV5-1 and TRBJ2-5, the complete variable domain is KAGVTQTPRYLIKTRGQQVTLSCSPISGHRSVSWYQQTPGQGLQFLFEYFSETQRNKGNFPGRFSGRQFSNSRSEMNVSTLELGDSALYLCASSVIPTSGGLETQYFGPGTRLLVL.

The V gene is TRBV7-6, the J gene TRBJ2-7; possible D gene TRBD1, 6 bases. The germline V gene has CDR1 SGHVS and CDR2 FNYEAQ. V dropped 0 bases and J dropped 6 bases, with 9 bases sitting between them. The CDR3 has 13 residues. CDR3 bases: TGTGCCAGCAGCTTAGCCACAGGGTCCGAGCAGTACTTC. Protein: CASSLATGSEQYF.

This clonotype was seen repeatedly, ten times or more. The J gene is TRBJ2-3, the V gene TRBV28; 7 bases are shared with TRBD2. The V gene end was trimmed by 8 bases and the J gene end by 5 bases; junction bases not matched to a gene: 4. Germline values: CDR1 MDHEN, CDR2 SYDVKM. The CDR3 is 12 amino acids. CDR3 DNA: TGTGCCAGCCGGGAGGCCATAGATACGCAGTATTTT. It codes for CASREAIDTQYF.